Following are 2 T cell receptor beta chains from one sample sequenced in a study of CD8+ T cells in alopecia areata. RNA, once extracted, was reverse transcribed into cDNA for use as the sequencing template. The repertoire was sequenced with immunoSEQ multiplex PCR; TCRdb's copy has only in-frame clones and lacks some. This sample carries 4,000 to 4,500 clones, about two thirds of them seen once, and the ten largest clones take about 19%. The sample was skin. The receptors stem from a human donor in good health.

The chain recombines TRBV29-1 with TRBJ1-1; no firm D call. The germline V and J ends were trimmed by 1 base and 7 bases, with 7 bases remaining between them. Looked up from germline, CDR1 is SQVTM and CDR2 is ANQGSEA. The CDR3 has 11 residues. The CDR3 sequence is CSVEGRLEAFF. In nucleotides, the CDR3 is TGCAGCGTTGAAGGGAGACTTGAAGCTTTCTTT.

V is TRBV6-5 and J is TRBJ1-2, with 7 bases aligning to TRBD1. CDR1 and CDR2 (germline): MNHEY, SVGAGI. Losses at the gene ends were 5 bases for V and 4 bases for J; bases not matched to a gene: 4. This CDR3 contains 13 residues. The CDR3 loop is CASSRQGSYGYTF. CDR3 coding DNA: TGTGCCAGCAGTCGACAGGGATCCTATGGCTACACCTTC.